The source of this TCR beta chain is a study of shared T cell receptors in the human thymus. This clone was detected a few times. This CDR3 region has 14 residues. Generated by immunoSEQ multiplex PCR, the TCRdb table keeps only in-frame clones and is missing some. The table lists some 700,000 clones, approximately 87% of them singletons, with 0.0095% to 0.012% in the top ten. These data also featured in a second study, about human thymus T cells. That work adds: Thymus tissue for the work was resected from patients undergoing corrective heart surgery.

The receptor comes from a boy under two years old with a congenital heart defect. The rearrangement uses TRBV21-1 and TRBJ2-7; whether TRBD1, the table's D call, matches the DNA was not checked. TRBV21-1 is listed as a pseudogene. The sample consisted of thymocytes. CDR3 sequence reads: CASSNGTRHYEQYF. CDR3 bases: TGTGCCAGCAGCAATGGGACACGGCACTACGAGCAGTACTTC.